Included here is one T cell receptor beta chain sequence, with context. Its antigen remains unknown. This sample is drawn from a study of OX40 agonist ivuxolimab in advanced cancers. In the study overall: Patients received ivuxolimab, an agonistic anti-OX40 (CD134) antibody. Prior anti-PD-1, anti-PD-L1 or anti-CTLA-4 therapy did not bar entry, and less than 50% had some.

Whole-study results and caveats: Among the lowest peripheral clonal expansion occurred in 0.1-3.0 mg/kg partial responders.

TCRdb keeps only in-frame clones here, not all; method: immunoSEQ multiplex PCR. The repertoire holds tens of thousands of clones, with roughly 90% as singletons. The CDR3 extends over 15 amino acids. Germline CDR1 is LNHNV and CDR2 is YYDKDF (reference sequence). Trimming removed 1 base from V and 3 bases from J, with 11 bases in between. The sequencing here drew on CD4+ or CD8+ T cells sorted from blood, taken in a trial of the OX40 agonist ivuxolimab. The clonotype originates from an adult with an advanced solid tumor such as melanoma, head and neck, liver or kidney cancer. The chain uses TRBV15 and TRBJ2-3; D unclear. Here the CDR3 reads CATSRAPRATDTQYF. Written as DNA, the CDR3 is TGTGCCACCAGCAGAGCCCCTAGAGCGACAGATACGCAGTATTTT.